This is a list of T cell receptor beta chains from one sample in a study of cytomegalovirus exposure and HLA in healthy donors. TCRdb keeps only in-frame clones here, not all; method: immunoSEQ multiplex PCR. The sample yields some 210,000 clones, 85% to 90% seen once. Specimen: PBMCs. Source of these receptors: a man aged 25-45 years in good health and CMV-seronegative. Each CDR3 is given with its conserved first and last residue. A D gene is named only where the DNA matches it firmly. The listing skips clone size in some rows; elsewhere it reads once, few, many or a size class.

d_call j_call v_call clone_size cdr3_aa cdr3_nt
. TRBJ2-7 TRBV27 . CASSLLSGYEQYF TGTGCCAGCAGTTTATTATCGGGCTACGAGCAGTACTTC
TRBD1 TRBJ1-4 TRBV7-8 few CASSGAGTGIKTNEKLFF TGTGCCAGCAGCGGGGCCGGGACAGGCATTAAAACTAATGAAAAACTGTTTTTT
TRBD2 TRBJ2-7 TRBV10-3 . CAISGSLAGSYEQYF TGTGCCATCAGTGGTTCCCTAGCGGGATCGTACGAGCAGTACTTC
TRBD1 TRBJ1-5 TRBV2 . CASSDRSGTGQPQHF TGTGCCAGCAGTGATCGCTCCGGGACAGGGCAGCCCCAGCATTTT
. TRBJ2-1 TRBV7-9 . CASNGRSRGYNEQFF TGTGCCAGCAATGGTCGGTCGCGGGGATACAATGAGCAGTTCTTC
TRBD1 TRBJ2-7 TRBV27 . CASSPRDRGGEQYF TGTGCCAGCAGTCCGAGGGACAGGGGTGGCGAGCAGTACTTC
. TRBJ2-2 TRBV11-1 . CASSLARQGANTGELFF TGTGCCAGCAGCTTAGCGCGCCAGGGCGCGAACACCGGGGAGCTGTTTTTT
TRBD1 TRBJ2-2 TRBV2 . CAGSGTANTGELFF TGTGCCGGGTCCGGGACAGCGAACACCGGGGAGCTGTTTTTT
. TRBJ1-5 TRBV18 . CASSPGGKNQPQHF TGTGCCAGCTCACCGGGAGGGAAGAATCAGCCCCAGCATTTT
. TRBJ2-7 TRBV18 . CASSPVAPSYEQYF TGTGCCAGCTCACCGGTGGCCCCCTCCTACGAGCAGTACTTC
. TRBJ1-2 TRBV28 . CASREGRKVNYGYTF TGTGCCAGCCGGGAGGGACGGAAGGTGAACTATGGCTACACCTTC
TRBD1 TRBJ1-2 TRBV19 once CASSPRDRGYTF TGTGCCAGTAGTCCTCGGGACAGGGGCTACACCTTC
TRBD1 TRBJ1-5 TRBV27 once CASGYLGQDTHF TGTGCCAGCGGCTACCTCGGACAGGACACCCACTTT
. TRBJ1-6 TRBV7-9 . CASSPGDYNSPLHF TGTGCCAGCAGCCCAGGGGACTATAATTCACCCCTCCACTTT
. TRBJ1-5 TRBV4-1 few CASSQADTSNQPQHF TGCGCCAGCAGCCAAGCCGACACTAGCAATCAGCCCCAGCATTTT
TRBD1 TRBJ1-5 TRBV27 . CASRGQTYSNQPQHF TGTGCCAGCAGGGGACAGACGTATAGCAATCAGCCCCAGCATTTT
TRBD2 TRBJ2-7 TRBV10-2 . CASSGRTSGSFEQYF TGCGCCAGCAGTGGTCGGACTAGCGGGAGTTTCGAGCAGTACTTC
. TRBJ2-4 TRBV5-1 . CASSNIGGALAKNIQYF TGCGCCAGCAGCAATATAGGGGGGGCCCTAGCCAAAAACATTCAGTACTTC
. TRBJ2-1 TRBV9 . CASSALGGEVYEQFF TGTGCCAGCAGCGCCCTCGGGGGAGAGGTTTATGAGCAGTTCTTC
TRBD1 TRBJ2-1 TRBV28 . CASSQYLGQGGGAKDNEQFF TGTGCCAGCAGTCAATACCTGGGACAGGGGGGAGGCGCGAAGGACAATGAGCAGTTCTTC
TRBD2 TRBJ2-1 TRBV23-1 . CASSQSGLAGGPSYNEQFF TGCGCCAGCAGTCAGTCGGGGCTAGCGGGAGGCCCCTCCTACAATGAGCAGTTCTTC
TRBD1 TRBJ1-2 TRBV13 . CASSEETGEDGYTF TGTGCCAGCAGCGAAGAGACAGGGGAGGATGGCTACACCTTC
. TRBJ2-7 TRBV7-8 . CASSLAGVSYEQYF TGTGCCAGCAGCTTAGCGGGCGTCTCCTACGAGCAGTACTTC
TRBD1 TRBJ1-2 TRBV28 . CASTEDRGRIYGYTF TGTGCCAGCACCGAGGACAGGGGGCGCATCTATGGCTACACCTTC
TRBD1 TRBJ2-2 TRBV4-3 . CASSQEIWQQGANTGELFF TGCGCCAGCAGCCAAGAAATCTGGCAACAGGGGGCGAACACCGGGGAGCTGTTTTTT
TRBD1 TRBJ1-1 TRBV2 . CASTWTGRDTEAFF TGTGCCAGCACCTGGACAGGGCGGGACACTGAAGCTTTCTTT
. TRBJ2-3 TRBV18 . CASSPPLPGTDTQYF TGTGCCAGCTCACCACCGCTACCCGGGACAGATACGCAGTATTTT
. TRBJ2-6 TRBV5-1 . CASTRTLSSGANGLTF TGCGCCAGCACCAGGACGTTGAGCTCTGGGGCCAACGGCCTGACTTTC
. TRBJ1-1 TRBV7-2 . CASSSFPQGRAFF TGTGCCAGCAGCTCGTTCCCACAGGGTAGAGCTTTCTTT
. TRBJ2-3 TRBV7-9 . CSSSLARRVGADTQYF TGTTCCAGCAGCTTGGCGAGGAGGGTGGGCGCAGATACGCAGTATTTT
TRBD1 TRBJ2-7 TRBV10-3 . CASSYRQGSYEQYF TGTGCCAGCAGTTACCGACAGGGATCCTACGAGCAGTACTTC
TRBD2 TRBJ2-5 TRBV29-1 . CSVGRGGRGETQYF TGCAGCGTGGGGCGGGGGGGCCGAGGGGAGACCCAGTACTTC
. TRBJ1-5 TRBV6-1 once CASFRQSNQPQHF TGTGCCAGTTTCCGACAGAGCAATCAGCCCCAGCATTTT
TRBD1 TRBJ1-5 TRBV6-5 once CASRRTGDQPQHF TGTGCCAGCAGACGGACAGGGGATCAGCCCCAGCATTTT
. TRBJ1-6 TRBV2 few CASSEDRVSPLHF TGTGCCAGCAGTGAAGACAGGGTTTCACCCCTCCACTTT
. TRBJ1-5 TRBV30 once CAWSRDRSNQPQHF TGTGCCTGGAGTCGTGACAGGAGCAATCAGCCCCAGCATTTT
. TRBJ2-1 TRBV19 . CASNEGYNEQFF TGTGCCAGTAATGAGGGCTACAATGAGCAGTTCTTC
. TRBJ1-1 TRBV6-6 . CASGEEAFF TGTGCCAGCGGTGAGGAAGCTTTCTTT
. TRBJ2-6 TRBV18 . CAGGSGDTGANVLTF TGTGCCGGGGGATCGGGGGATACTGGGGCCAACGTCCTGACTTTC
TRBD1 TRBJ2-7 TRBV28 . CASSLQQGPPAEQYF TGTGCCAGCAGTTTACAACAGGGGCCCCCAGCGGAGCAGTACTTC
. TRBJ2-7 TRBV19 . CASSIDYTTREQYF TGTGCCAGTAGTATAGACTATACGACGAGGGAGCAGTACTTC
TRBD1 TRBJ1-2 TRBV5-4 . CASSSGWDGTGPQNYGYTF TGTGCCAGCAGCTCTGGGTGGGACGGGACAGGCCCACAGAACTATGGCTACACCTTC
. TRBJ1-1 TRBV11-2 . CASSFLRATEAFF TGTGCCAGCAGCTTTCTGAGAGCCACTGAAGCTTTCTTT
TRBD1 TRBJ2-6 TRBV6-1 few CASRTGGSGANGLTF TGTGCCAGCAGAACAGGGGGCTCTGGGGCCAACGGCCTGACTTTC
. TRBJ1-3 TRBV27 few CASSPAGTRTALGLSGNTIYF TGTGCCAGCAGTCCCGCCGGGACACGGACAGCTCTGGGTCTCTCTGGAAACACCATATATTTT
TRBD1 TRBJ1-5 TRBV19 . CASRGQINQPQHF TGTGCCAGTAGGGGACAGATCAATCAGCCCCAGCATTTT
. TRBJ1-2 TRBV27 . CASSSRGYGYTF TGTGCCAGCAGTTCCCGGGGGTATGGCTACACCTTC
. TRBJ2-1 TRBV6-5 . CASSLGGSNEQFF TGTGCCAGCAGTTTAGGAGGCTCCAATGAGCAGTTCTTC
TRBD1 TRBJ1-6 TRBV7-2 few CASSLAGQVGSPLHF TGTGCCAGCAGCTTAGCGGGACAGGTTGGTTCACCCCTCCACTTT
TRBD1 TRBJ2-7 TRBV18 . CASSPGTGKYEQYF TGTGCCAGCTCACCCGGGACAGGAAAGTACGAGCAGTACTTC
. TRBJ1-3 TRBV18 . CASSPLADSGNTIYF TGTGCCAGCTCACCCCTGGCAGACTCTGGAAACACCATATATTTT
. TRBJ1-1 TRBV5-6 . CASSFPTDSSEAFF TGTGCCAGCAGCTTCCCAACTGACAGTTCTGAAGCTTTCTTT